This T cell receptor (beta chain) was documented in a study of vaccination and CD4 T cells after COVID-19. Study-wide background: Post-COVID samples had a sampling time that fell a median 101 days after diagnosis (range 35 to 161).

Germline CDR1 KGHDR, CDR2 SFDVKD. This CDR3 spans 15 amino acids. V dropped 0 bases and J dropped 3 bases, with 10 bases sitting between them. Time point described: late sampling 161 to 241 days after vaccination in a few convalescent patients. Stated treatment: approximately 11-day PBMC culture with coronavirus spike peptide pools or control peptides (ViraFEST assay). Details on this clonotype: No antigen is known for it.

Cultured CD4+ T-cell DNA underwent Oncomine TCR Beta short-read sequencing. One entry per CDR3 protein results from TCRdb running MiXCR on the PCR reads. The repertoire consists of about 23,000 distinct CDR3 sequences, with around 30% occurring once and the leading ten covering 8.6%. The chain carries TRBV24-1 and TRBJ2-5, with a possible D match to TRBD2 (6 bases). The sequencing here drew on CD4+ T cells from blood, cultured in vitro, taken about 7 months after SARS-CoV-2 vaccination. The sequence was collected from a human donor who had recovered from COVID-19. The CDR3 loop reads CATSDLGGAEETQYF. DNA for the CDR3: TGTGCCACCAGTGATTTGGGCGGGGCGGAAGAGACCCAGTACTTC.